The sample holds a few counts of the clone carrying this TCR beta chain. Its antigen is not identified. Sequencing used immunoSEQ multiplex PCR; TCRdb keeps in-frame clones, though not all of them. Of 980,000 or so clones in the sample, 70% to 85% are singletons; the top ten hold approximately 1.5%. The data derive from a study of shared clonotypes between healthy human individuals. Overall study findings and caveats: Sampling used blood alone; tissue repertoires probably differ. Rarefaction showed that sequencing of sorted subsets was incomplete (despite large depth).

The CDR3 consists of 14 residues. The ends were cut back, 10 bases at V and 10 bases at J, with 20 bases in the middle. Per germline, CDR1 ENHRY and CDR2 SYGVKD. Investigators divided CD4+ cells into CD45RA+ naive and CD45RA-negative memory subsets. The genes are TRBV10-3 and TRBJ1-6; tentatively, D is TRBD1 (5 bases). This TCR was sampled from a man between 18 and 29 years old in good health. The sample was memory CD4+ T cells sorted from blood. Described subset: CD45RA-negative fraction. The CDR3 here is CATSGGRGESPLHF. In DNA form, the CDR3 reads TGTGCCACCTCGGGGGGTAGGGGAGAATCACCCCTCCACTTT.